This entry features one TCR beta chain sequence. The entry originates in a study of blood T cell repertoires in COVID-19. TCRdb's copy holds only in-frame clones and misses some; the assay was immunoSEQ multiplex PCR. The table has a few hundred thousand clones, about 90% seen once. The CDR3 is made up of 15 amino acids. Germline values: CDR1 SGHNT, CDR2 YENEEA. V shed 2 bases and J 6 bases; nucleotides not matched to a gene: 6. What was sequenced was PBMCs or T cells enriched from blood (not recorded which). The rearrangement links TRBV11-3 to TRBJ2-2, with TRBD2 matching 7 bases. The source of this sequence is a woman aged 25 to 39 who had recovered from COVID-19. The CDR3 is CASSLTRGEAGELFF. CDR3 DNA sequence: TGTGCCAGCAGCTTAACCCGGGGGGAAGCCGGGGAGCTGTTTTTT.